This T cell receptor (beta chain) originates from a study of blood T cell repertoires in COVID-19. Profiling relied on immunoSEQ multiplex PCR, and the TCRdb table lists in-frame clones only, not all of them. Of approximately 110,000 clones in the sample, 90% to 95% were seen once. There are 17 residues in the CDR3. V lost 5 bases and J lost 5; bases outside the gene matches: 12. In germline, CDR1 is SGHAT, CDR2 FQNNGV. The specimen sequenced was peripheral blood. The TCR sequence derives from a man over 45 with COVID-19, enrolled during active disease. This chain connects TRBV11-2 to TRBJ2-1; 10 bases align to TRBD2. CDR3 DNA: TGTGCCAGCAGCCAACTACCCGGGACTAGCGCTAACAATGAGCAGTTCTTC. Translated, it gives CASSQLPGTSANNEQFF. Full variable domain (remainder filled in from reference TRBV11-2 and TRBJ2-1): EAGVAQSPRYKIIEKRQSVAFWCNPISGHATLYWYQQILGQGPKLLIQFQNNGVVDDSQLPKDRFSAERLKGVDSTLKIQPAKLEDSAVYLCASSQLPGTSANNEQFFGPGTRLTVL.